The rows below give T cell receptor beta chains drawn from one sample of a study of chemoradiotherapy in HPV16-positive cancers. Generated by immunoSEQ multiplex PCR, the TCRdb table keeps only in-frame clones and is missing some. The sample gives 4,000 to 6,500 clones, more than 65% of which show up once; roughly a sixth is in the top ten. Sequenced material: tumor tissue, taken from a patient who underwent chemoradiotherapy. The origin of the receptors is a human donor with HPV-associated anogenital cancer. Both conserved end residues are part of each CDR3. A D gene is named only where the DNA matches it firmly. Clone sizes are given selectively: once, few, many, or a class where the clone is expanded.

D gene: -
clone size: -
V gene: TRBV5-1
J gene: TRBJ2-7
CDR3 DNA: TGCGCCAGCAGCCCCGGCGGAGTTAACTACGAGCAGTACTTC
CDR3 protein: CASSPGGVNYEQYF

D gene: -
clone size: -
V gene: TRBV7-2
J gene: TRBJ1-1
CDR3 DNA: TGTGCCAGCAGCTTCACGAGTGGGCGGACTGAAGCTTTCTTT
CDR3 protein: CASSFTSGRTEAFF

D gene: -
clone size: -
V gene: TRBV20-1
J gene: TRBJ1-2
CDR3 DNA: TGCGCCGGGGGGGAGCCACATGGCTACACCTTC
CDR3 protein: CAGGEPHGYTF

D gene: TRBD2
clone size: -
V gene: TRBV4-2
J gene: TRBJ2-2
CDR3 DNA: TGTGCCAGCAGCCAGGCGGGACTAGCGGCAGCGAACACCGGGGAGCTGTTTTTT
CDR3 protein: CASSQAGLAAANTGELFF

D gene: TRBD2
clone size: -
V gene: TRBV5-1
J gene: TRBJ2-1
CDR3 DNA: TGCGCCAGCAGCTTGGCTAGCGGGTCCTACAATGAGCAGTTCTTC
CDR3 protein: CASSLASGSYNEQFF

D gene: -
clone size: -
V gene: TRBV7-6
J gene: TRBJ2-6
CDR3 DNA: TGTGCCAGCAGCTTGGGTAGCGCATCTGGGGCCAACGTCCTGACTTTC
CDR3 protein: CASSLGSASGANVLTF

D gene: TRBD1
clone size: few
V gene: TRBV7-9
J gene: TRBJ2-7
CDR3 DNA: TGTGCCAGCAGCTACCCGACAGGGCCAGTGTCCTACGAGCAGTACTTC
CDR3 protein: CASSYPTGPVSYEQYF

D gene: TRBD2
clone size: -
V gene: TRBV4-1
J gene: TRBJ2-5
CDR3 DNA: TGCGCCAGCAGCCTCCTCGGCGGGAGGCGAGAGACCCAGTACTTC
CDR3 protein: CASSLLGGRRETQYF

D gene: -
clone size: -
V gene: TRBV29-1
J gene: TRBJ1-1
CDR3 DNA: TGCAGCGTCCTTGCACGTATGAACACTGAAGCTTTCTTT
CDR3 protein: CSVLARMNTEAFF

D gene: TRBD1
clone size: -
V gene: TRBV6-1
J gene: TRBJ2-7
CDR3 DNA: TGTGCCAGTCGGGACAGGGCCTACGAGCAGTACTTC
CDR3 protein: CASRDRAYEQYF

D gene: TRBD1
clone size: -
V gene: TRBV4-1
J gene: TRBJ2-2
CDR3 DNA: TGCGCCAGCAGCCAAGCAGGGGGCGAATTCACCGGGGAGCTGTTTTTT
CDR3 protein: CASSQAGGEFTGELFF

D gene: -
clone size: -
V gene: TRBV19
J gene: TRBJ2-7
CDR3 DNA: TGTGCCAGTAGTATCGGGTCTTTGGGGGAGCAGTACTTC
CDR3 protein: CASSIGSLGEQYF

D gene: -
clone size: large
V gene: TRBV10-2
J gene: TRBJ2-3
CDR3 DNA: TGCGCCAGCGGCCGGGACACGTATTTT
CDR3 protein: CASGRDTYF

D gene: TRBD1
clone size: -
V gene: TRBV27
J gene: TRBJ1-5
CDR3 DNA: TGTGCCAGCAGTCTGGACAGGGATCAGCCCCAGCATTTT
CDR3 protein: CASSLDRDQPQHF

D gene: -
clone size: -
V gene: TRBV4-1
J gene: TRBJ1-4
CDR3 DNA: TGCGCCAGCAGCGGCCCCGGGACAATTAATGAAAAACTGTTTTTT
CDR3 protein: CASSGPGTINEKLFF

D gene: TRBD2
clone size: once
V gene: TRBV5-4
J gene: TRBJ2-2
CDR3 DNA: TGTGCCAGCAGCTCCCCTCTAGCGGGGGGCGGCACCGGGGAGCTGTTTTTT
CDR3 protein: CASSSPLAGGGTGELFF

D gene: -
clone size: -
V gene: TRBV21-1
J gene: TRBJ1-5
CDR3 DNA: TGTGCCAGCAGCAAAAGCCACAGGGGCGACAATCAGCCCCAGCATTTT
CDR3 protein: CASSKSHRGDNQPQHF

D gene: -
clone size: -
V gene: TRBV28
J gene: TRBJ1-1
CDR3 DNA: TGTGCCAGCAGTTCTATGCTGGGGCCCATGAACACTGAAGCTTTCTTT
CDR3 protein: CASSSMLGPMNTEAFF

D gene: -
clone size: -
V gene: TRBV6-5
J gene: TRBJ1-2
CDR3 DNA: TGTGCCAGCAGTGTGACGGTAAAGGCGAACTATGGCTACACCTTC
CDR3 protein: CASSVTVKANYGYTF

D gene: TRBD1
clone size: -
V gene: TRBV6-5
J gene: TRBJ2-1
CDR3 DNA: TGTGCCAGCAGCTCCGGGACAGGAAGGAGCAATGAGCAGTTCTTC
CDR3 protein: CASSSGTGRSNEQFF

D gene: TRBD1
clone size: few
V gene: TRBV11-3
J gene: TRBJ2-7
CDR3 DNA: TGTGCCAGCAGCTTAGACGGACAGGGGGCGGGGGAGCAGTACTTC
CDR3 protein: CASSLDGQGAGEQYF

D gene: -
clone size: -
V gene: TRBV6-5
J gene: TRBJ2-5
CDR3 DNA: TGTGCCAGCAGTTACTTGGGATCGGAGACCCAGTACTTC
CDR3 protein: CASSYLGSETQYF

D gene: -
clone size: -
V gene: TRBV30
J gene: TRBJ1-2
CDR3 DNA: TGTGCCTGGAACCCCGAAGGATTTCTCAGCTATGGCTACACCTTC
CDR3 protein: CAWNPEGFLSYGYTF

D gene: TRBD1
clone size: -
V gene: TRBV7-2
J gene: TRBJ2-7
CDR3 DNA: TGTGCCAGCAGCGCCGACAGGGGGGGCGAGCAGTACTTC
CDR3 protein: CASSADRGGEQYF

D gene: -
clone size: once
V gene: TRBV7-3
J gene: TRBJ2-2
CDR3 DNA: TGTGCCAGCAGCTTCCAGACGACCACCGGGGAGCTGTTTTTT
CDR3 protein: CASSFQTTTGELFF

D gene: -
clone size: -
V gene: TRBV19
J gene: TRBJ2-3
CDR3 DNA: TGTGCCAGTAGTATACTTGGCCGGCAGGGTGCAGATACGCAGTATTTT
CDR3 protein: CASSILGRQGADTQYF